A single sample gave rise to the 24 T cell receptor beta chains below, sequenced in a study of blood T cells in healthy people across ages. Alongside a J-beta primer mix, a sample-barcoded 5' primer served in a second PCR lasting roughly 6 to 12 cycles. TCRdb redid the calling of the 5' RACE reads with MiXCR, one entry per CDR3 protein. The sample yields about 1.8 million distinct CDR3 sequences, roughly 52% seen once. The sequenced sample consisted of blood. The source is a woman in her 40s in good health.

This clonotype has just a few counts. The V and J genes are TRBV20-1 and TRBJ1-6; D perhaps matches TRBD1 (5 bases). Trimming took 5 bases from V and 7 from J, leaving 9 bases between them. Germline-derived CDR1 and CDR2 are DFQATT and SNEGSKA (reference sequence). CDR3 length: 12 amino acids. The CDR3 region has the DNA TGCAGTGCTGCCGGGGGGAATTCACCCCTCCACTTT. Its protein product is CSAAGGNSPLHF.

The CDR3 loop reads CASSQLLSAAKNIQYF. In nucleotides, the CDR3 is TGTGCCAGCAGCCAGCTCCTGAGTGCAGCCAAAAACATTCAGTACTTC. V is TRBV3-1 and J is TRBJ2-4; unclear D gene. The V gene's germline CDR1 is LGHDT and CDR2 YNNKEL (reference sequence). The V and J ends lost 3 bases and 0 bases respectively, with 12 bases between them. This CDR3 is 16 amino acids long.

CDR3 sequence: CASSLLAGAHNEQFF. CDR3 DNA sequence: TGTGCCAGCAGTTTACTAGCGGGGGCCCACAATGAGCAGTTCTTC. The chain employs TRBV27 and TRBJ2-1; 10 bases match TRBD2. The CDR3 contains 15 residues. V shed 2 bases, J shed 5 bases, and the junction held 3 bases outside the gene matches. Germline V CDR1 and CDR2: MNHEY, SMNVEV (reference sequence).

The gene calls are TRBV29-1 and TRBJ2-5; possible D gene TRBD2, 7 bases. Trimming shortened V by 6 bases and J by 11 bases, and 31 bases separated the two germline ends. The CDR3 consists of 16 residues. Germline CDR1 is SQVTM and CDR2 is ANQGSEA. CDR3 bases: TGCAGCGTCAAGGGGGGCGGGGGTGGCCCGTACAATGAGCAGTACTTC. This gives the protein CSVKGGGGGPYNEQYF.

This clonotype was counted between two and nine times. J is TRBJ2-5 and V is TRBV6-6, with TRBD1 matching 9 bases. This CDR3 spans 15 amino acids. Germline CDR1 reads MNHNY; CDR2 reads SVGAGI (reference sequence). V was clipped by 6 bases and J by 4 bases; unmatched bases: 9. CDR3 in amino acids: CASSTTTGGGETQYF. CDR3 nucleotides: TGTGCCAGCAGCACCACAACAGGGGGCGGAGAGACCCAGTACTTC.

V usage is TRBV5-6 and J usage is TRBJ2-7, with 10 positions matching TRBD2. The V gene end was trimmed by 1 base and the J gene end by 7 bases; junction bases not matched to a gene: 11. Germline V gene lookup returns CDR1 SGHDT and CDR2 YYEEEE. The CDR3 consists of 16 residues. The CDR3 nucleotides are TGTGCCAGCAGCTTGACAGCGGGGGGGCCGCGCAATGAGCAGTACTTC. This gives the protein CASSLTAGGPRNEQYF.

This clonotype was counted only a few times. The chain has TRBV9 and TRBJ2-1; D possibly uses TRBD1 or TRBD2 (6 bases each). Germline CDR1 is SGDLS and CDR2 is YYNGEE. The CDR3 is 16 amino acids. V lost 0 bases and J lost 1, with 11 bases in between. In nucleotides, the CDR3 is TGTGCCAGCAGCGTAGGGGGGGCCCAGTCCTACAATGAGCAGTTCTTC. Translated: CASSVGGAQSYNEQFF. The complete variable domain, with remaining parts taken from reference TRBV9 and TRBJ2-1, reads DSGVTQTPKHLITATGQRVTLRCSPRSGDLSVYWYQQSLDQGLQFLIQYYNGEERAKGNILERFSAQQFPDLHSELNLSSLELGDSALYFCASSVGGAQSYNEQFFGPGTRLTVL.

The chain uses TRBV3-1 and TRBJ2-3; D uncertain. Germline loops: CDR1 LGHDT, CDR2 YNNKEL (reference sequence). The CDR3 loop spans 17 amino acids. V lost 6 bases to trimming and J lost 0 bases, with 19 bases between them. The CDR3 sequence: CASRRTGSRLSTDTQYF. CDR3 DNA: TGTGCCAGCAGGAGAACCGGATCGCGCCTGAGCACAGATACGCAGTATTTT.

V usage is TRBV18 and J usage is TRBJ2-1; 12 bases are a match to TRBD2. The CDR3 loop spans 16 amino acids. V shed 3 bases, J shed 6 bases, and the junction held 6 bases outside the gene matches. Germline loops: CDR1 KGHSH, CDR2 LQKENI. CDR3 coding DNA: TGTGCCAGCTCACCGACTAGCGGGGGTACCATCAATGAGCAGTTCTTC. It yields the protein CASSPTSGGTINEQFF.

This sequence joins TRBV29-1 and TRBJ1-1; perhaps TRBD1 as D (6 bases). Trimming cost V 3 bases and J 1 base, with 9 bases left between them. CDR1 and CDR2 (germline): SQVTM, ANQGSEA. The length of the CDR3 is 13 residues. The CDR3 bases are TGCAGCGTTGACAAGGGGGGGAACACTGAAGCTTTCTTT. This codes for CSVDKGGNTEAFF.

This clonotype was counted only a few times. This chain joins TRBV27 and TRBJ2-7; TRBD2 might be the D (6 bases). Germline V gene lookup returns CDR1 MNHEY and CDR2 SMNVEV (reference sequence). The CDR3 is 15 residues long. Trimming stripped 2 bases from V and 3 bases from J, with 14 bases between. Here the CDR3 DNA reads TGTGCCAGCAGTTTAGCAACTAGCCCCAACTACGAGCAGTACTTC. The encoded protein is CASSLATSPNYEQYF.

The chain joins TRBV12-3 or TRBV12-4 to TRBJ1-2; D gene ambiguous. The V and J ends lost 6 bases and 6 bases respectively, with 17 bases between them. This CDR3 spans 14 amino acids. DNA for the CDR3: TGTGCCAGCAGGCCGACGGGCCCTGAGGATGGCTACACCTTC. This codes for CASRPTGPEDGYTF.

The chain couples TRBV10-3 to TRBJ2-3, with a possible D match to TRBD2 (6 bases). Germline V gene sequence: CDR1 ENHRY, CDR2 SYGVKD. Deletions cut 10 bases from V and 3 bases from J, with 17 bases between. The CDR3 length is 14 residues. The CDR3 reads CATGAGGRTDTQYF. CDR3 nucleotides: TGTGCCACCGGGGCCGGGGGAAGGACAGATACGCAGTATTTT.

This clonotype was observed once. This chain uses TRBV7-2 with TRBJ2-1; 7 bases fit TRBD2. J lost 3 bases, V lost 6 bases, and 5 bases had no gene match. The CDR3 contains 14 residues. The germline V gene has CDR1 SGHTA and CDR2 FQGNSA. CDR3 sequence: CASRRDYGYNEQFF. The CDR3 nucleotides are TGTGCCAGCAGACGGGACTACGGCTACAATGAGCAGTTCTTC. The whole variable domain, remainder taken from reference TRBV7-2 and TRBJ2-1, is GAGVSQSPSNKVTEKGKDVELRCDPISGHTALYWYRQSLGQGLEFLIYFQGNSAPDKSGLPSDRFSAERTGGSVSTLTIQRTQQEDSAVYLCASRRDYGYNEQFFGPGTRLTVL.

The V and J genes are TRBV10-1 and TRBJ2-4; the D gene is possibly TRBD1 (5 bases). TRBJ2-7 matches the DNA end more closely, so the J call is doubtful. The CDR3 extends over 15 amino acids. Per the germline V gene, CDR1 is WNHNN and CDR2 is SYGVQD (reference sequence). The CDR3 DNA sequence: TGCGCCAGCAGTGAGGCCAGGGTTTCTTCGGGCGAGCAGTACTTC. It specifies CASSEARVSSGEQYF.

The CDR3 DNA sequence: TGTGCCAGCAGCAGGGCTAGCCCTGGGGCCAACGTCCTGACTTTC. Translating gives CASSRASPGANVLTF. This sequence joins TRBV9 and TRBJ2-6; D possibly corresponds to TRBD2 (5 bases). This CDR3 region has 15 residues. CDR1 and CDR2 (germline): SGDLS, YYNGEE. Trimming removed 4 bases from V and 2 bases from J, with 10 bases in between.

This clonotype was recorded a few times. The genes are TRBV27 and TRBJ2-1, with a tentative D call TRBD2 (7 bases). Between the trimmed V and J ends, which lost 3 bases and 3 bases, there was a span of 12 bases. This CDR3 comprises 15 residues. CDR1 is MNHEY and CDR2 is SMNVEV in the germline V gene (reference sequence). Here the CDR3 DNA reads TGTGCCAGCAGTTTCCGGGGGGACATCTACAATGAGCAGTTCTTC. It is translated as CASSFRGDIYNEQFF.

This chain connects TRBV6-6 to TRBJ2-5, with 8 positions matching TRBD1. This CDR3 is built from 11 residues. CDR1 and CDR2 from the germline V gene are MNHNY and SVGAGI (reference sequence). The V segment lost 8 bases and the J segment 11 bases; nucleotides outside the gene matches: 7. CDR3 coding DNA: TGTGCCAGCCTTGGACAGGGCGCGCAGTACTTC. It yields the protein CASLGQGAQYF.

This clonotype was detected a few times. This chain uses TRBV7-2 with TRBJ2-1; D is possibly TRBD1 (7 bases). Per germline, CDR1 SGHTA and CDR2 FQGNSA. Trimming pared 11 bases from V and 6 bases from J, leaving 26 bases between. There are 16 residues in the CDR3. The CDR3 is CASGRQGSLIVNEQFF. The CDR3 DNA is TGTGCCTCCGGGAGACAGGGTTCTCTTATTGTCAATGAGCAGTTCTTC.

The chain recombines TRBV7-2 with TRBJ2-4, with a possible D match to TRBD2 (6 bases). The end of the DNA fits TRBJ2-7 better, so the J call may be wrong. This CDR3 is 15 amino acids long. Germline CDR1 and CDR2: SGHTA and FQGNSA. The CDR3 DNA reads as TGTGCCAGCAGCCCGGGGGTCTTCTCTCTCTACGAGCAGTACTTC. Amino acids: CASSPGVFSLYEQYF.

J is TRBJ2-3 and V is TRBV10-3; 10 bases match TRBD1. V was clipped by 6 bases and J by 4 bases; unmatched bases: 4. This CDR3 has 14 amino acids. The germline V gene encodes CDR1 ENHRY and CDR2 SYGVKD. CDR3 residues: CAIRRDRGADTQYF. CDR3 nucleotides: TGTGCCATCAGACGGGACAGGGGTGCAGATACGCAGTATTTT.

V gene TRBV5-1 combines with J gene TRBJ2-1, with D perhaps TRBD2 (6 bases). The CDR3 totals 12 residues. V shed 6 bases and J shed 8 bases, with 12 bases lying between them. The germline gives CDR1 SGHRS, CDR2 YFSETQ. The CDR3 sequence is CASIGGEDEQFF. In nucleotides, the CDR3 is TGCGCCAGCATTGGCGGGGAGGATGAGCAGTTCTTC. The entire variable domain, with the rest obtained from reference TRBV5-1 and TRBJ2-1, is as follows: KAGVTQTPRYLIKTRGQQVTLSCSPISGHRSVSWYQQTPGQGLQFLFEYFSETQRNKGNFPGRFSGRQFSNSRSEMNVSTLELGDSALYLCASIGGEDEQFFGPGTRLTVL.

The chain uses TRBV7-2 and TRBJ1-1; D might be TRBD1 (5 bases). The V and J ends lost 8 bases and 3 bases respectively, with 19 bases between them. There are 15 residues in the CDR3. Germline V CDR1 and CDR2: SGHTA, FQGNSA. The CDR3 bases are TGTGCCAGCTCTGATGGTGGGGCTGGAGACACTGAAGCTTTCTTT. Amino acids: CASSDGGAGDTEAFF.

This clonotype occurred a few times. The chain has TRBV28 and TRBJ2-5, with D unresolved. V lost 2 bases and J 5 bases, leaving 9 bases between the germline ends. CDR1 is MDHEN, CDR2 SYDVKM, per germline. This CDR3 has 13 amino acids. The CDR3 region has the DNA TGTGCCAGCAGTTTACTGGAATTTGAGACCCAGTACTTC. It translates to CASSLLEFETQYF.